This TCR delta chain originates from a study of Vδ1+ human thymocytes. Overall study results and limits: Donors shared many TRG clonotypes but few TRD clonotypes. Roughly 22% of thymic delta-chain sequences were Vdelta2, with few Vdelta3, unlike blood Vdelta1+ controls. Thymic TRG and TRD repertoires appeared highly polyclonal, with Gaussian CDR3 length distributions.

The sorted cells were CD3+ Vdelta1+ Vdelta2- thymocytes from alphabeta-depleted thymus. Vdelta1+ thymocyte sorts reached between about 97% and 99.6% purity. This clone was seen a few times. Antigen unknown. Extracted RNA was reverse transcribed into cDNA. CDR3 amplicons came from multiplex PCR with pooled V-gene forward and constant-region reverse primers. TCRdb repeated clone calling on the multiplex PCR reads with CATT. The data show about 75,000 delta-chain clones, 30% to 45% seen once. Germline CDR1 is TSWWSYY and CDR2 is QGS. The CDR3 spans 25 residues. With V trimmed by 3 bases and J by 0 bases, 34 bases remained unmatched.

Source material: Vdelta1+ gamma-delta thymocytes from the thymus. As to subset: FACS-sorted CD3+ TCRalphabeta- TCRVdelta1+ TCRVdelta2- thymocytes. The TCR originated in a boy under two years old who had congenital heart surgery. The V and J genes are TRDV1 and TRDJ1, with TRDD3 matching over 7 bases. In nucleotides, the CDR3 is TGTGCTCTTGGGGACGTTCACAATCGCTCTACCCAACTAACAACTGGGGACCTATACACCGATAAACTCATCTTT. Its translation: CALGDVHNRSTQLTTGDLYTDKLIF.